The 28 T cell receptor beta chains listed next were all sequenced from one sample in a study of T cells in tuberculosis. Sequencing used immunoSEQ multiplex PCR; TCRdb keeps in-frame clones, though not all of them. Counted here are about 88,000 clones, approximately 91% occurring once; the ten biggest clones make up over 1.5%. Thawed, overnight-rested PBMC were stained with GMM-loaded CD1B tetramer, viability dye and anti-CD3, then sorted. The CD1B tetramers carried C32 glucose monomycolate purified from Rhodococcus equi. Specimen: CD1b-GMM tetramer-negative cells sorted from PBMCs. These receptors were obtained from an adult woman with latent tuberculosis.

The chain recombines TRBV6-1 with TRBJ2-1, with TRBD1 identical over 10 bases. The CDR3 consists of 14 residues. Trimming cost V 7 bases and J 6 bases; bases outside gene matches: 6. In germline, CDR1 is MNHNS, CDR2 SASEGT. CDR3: CASTGTGVVNEQFF. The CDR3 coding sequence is TGTGCCAGCACCGGGACAGGGGTTGTCAATGAGCAGTTCTTC.

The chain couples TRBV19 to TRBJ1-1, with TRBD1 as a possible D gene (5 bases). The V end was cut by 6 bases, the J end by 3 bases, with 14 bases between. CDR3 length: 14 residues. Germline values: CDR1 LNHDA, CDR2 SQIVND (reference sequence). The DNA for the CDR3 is TGTGCCAGTAGCTACGGGGGGGGGTACACTGAAGCTTTCTTT. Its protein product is CASSYGGGYTEAFF.

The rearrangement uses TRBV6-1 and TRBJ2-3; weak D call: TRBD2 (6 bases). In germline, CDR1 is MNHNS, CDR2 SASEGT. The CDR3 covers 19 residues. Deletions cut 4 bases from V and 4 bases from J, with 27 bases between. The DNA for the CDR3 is TGTGCCAGCAGTGTTTTGTTTGCGGGGAGCTCCACGCTGCCAGATACGCAGTATTTT. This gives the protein CASSVLFAGSSTLPDTQYF.

CDR3 sequence: CASSRRLGTDTQYF. The CDR3 DNA is TGTGCCAGCAGCCGCAGGCTGGGCACAGATACGCAGTATTTT. The chain uses TRBV5-8 and TRBJ2-3; D is unresolved. Germline V gene sequence: CDR1 SGHTS, CDR2 YDEGEE. V gave up 4 bases and J gave up 1 base, with 10 bases separating them. The CDR3 is 14 residues long.

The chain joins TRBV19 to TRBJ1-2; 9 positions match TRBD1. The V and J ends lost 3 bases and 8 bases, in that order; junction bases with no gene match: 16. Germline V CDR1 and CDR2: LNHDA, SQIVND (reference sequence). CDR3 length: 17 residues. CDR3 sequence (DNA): TGTGCCAGTAGTATCCCGATGGGGACAGGGAGATCAGGCGGCTACACCTTC. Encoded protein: CASSIPMGTGRSGGYTF.

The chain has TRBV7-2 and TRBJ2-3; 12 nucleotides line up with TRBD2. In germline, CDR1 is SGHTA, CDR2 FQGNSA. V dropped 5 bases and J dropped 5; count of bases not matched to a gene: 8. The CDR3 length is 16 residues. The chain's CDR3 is CASSNRLAGEGDTQYF. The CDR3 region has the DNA TGTGCCAGCAGCAATCGACTAGCGGGGGAGGGAGATACGCAGTATTTT.

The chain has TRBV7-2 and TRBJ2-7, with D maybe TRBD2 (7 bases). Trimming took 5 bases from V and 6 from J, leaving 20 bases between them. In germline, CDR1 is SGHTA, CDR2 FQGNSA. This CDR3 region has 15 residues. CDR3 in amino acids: CASSKGGARTSEQYF. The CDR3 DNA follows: TGTGCCAGCAGCAAGGGGGGGGCTAGGACTAGCGAGCAGTACTTC.

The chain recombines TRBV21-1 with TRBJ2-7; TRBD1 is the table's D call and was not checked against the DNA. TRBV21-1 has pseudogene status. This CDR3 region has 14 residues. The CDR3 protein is CASSKSQGGDEQYF. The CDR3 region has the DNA TGTGCCAGCAGCAAAAGTCAAGGGGGCGACGAGCAGTACTTC.

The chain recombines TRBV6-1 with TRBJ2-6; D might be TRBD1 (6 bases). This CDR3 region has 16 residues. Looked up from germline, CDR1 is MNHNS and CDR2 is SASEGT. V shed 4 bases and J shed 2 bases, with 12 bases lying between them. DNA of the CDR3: TGTGCCAGCAGTGCCAACAGGGACCCTGGGGCCAACGTCCTGACTTTC. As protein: CASSANRDPGANVLTF.

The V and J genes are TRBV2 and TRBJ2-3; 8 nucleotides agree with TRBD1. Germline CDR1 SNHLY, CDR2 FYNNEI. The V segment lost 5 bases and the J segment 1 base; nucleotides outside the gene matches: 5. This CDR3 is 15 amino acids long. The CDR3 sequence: CASSSQDRGTDTQYF. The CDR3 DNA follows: TGTGCCAGCAGTTCCCAGGACAGGGGCACAGATACGCAGTATTTT. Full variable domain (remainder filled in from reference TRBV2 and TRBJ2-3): EPEVTQTPSHQVTQMGQEVILRCVPISNHLYFYWYRQILGQKVEFLVSFYNNEISEKSEIFDDQFSVERPDGSNFTLKIRSTKLEDSAMYFCASSSQDRGTDTQYFGPGTRLTVL.

This CDR3 is CASSLDPGHESEQYF. The CDR3 nucleotides read TGTGCCAGCAGCTTAGACCCGGGACATGAAAGCGAGCAGTACTTC. V is TRBV11-2 and J is TRBJ2-7; D is perhaps TRBD1 (6 bases). CDR3 length: 15 residues. V was clipped by 0 bases and J by 6 bases, with 15 bases between them. Germline lookup yields CDR1 SGHAT and CDR2 FQNNGV.

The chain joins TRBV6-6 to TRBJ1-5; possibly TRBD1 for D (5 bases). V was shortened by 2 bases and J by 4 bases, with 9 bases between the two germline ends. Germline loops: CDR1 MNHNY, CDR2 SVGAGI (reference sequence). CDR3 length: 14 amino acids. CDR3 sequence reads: CASSYVNRNQPQHF. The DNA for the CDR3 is TGTGCCAGCAGTTACGTAAACAGGAATCAGCCCCAGCATTTT.

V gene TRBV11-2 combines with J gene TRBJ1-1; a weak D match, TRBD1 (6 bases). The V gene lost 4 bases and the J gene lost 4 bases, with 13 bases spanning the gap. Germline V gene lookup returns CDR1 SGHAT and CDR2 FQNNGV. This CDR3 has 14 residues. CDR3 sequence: CASSSGQLGTEAFF. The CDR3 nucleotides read TGTGCCAGCAGCTCGGGACAATTGGGCACTGAAGCTTTCTTT.

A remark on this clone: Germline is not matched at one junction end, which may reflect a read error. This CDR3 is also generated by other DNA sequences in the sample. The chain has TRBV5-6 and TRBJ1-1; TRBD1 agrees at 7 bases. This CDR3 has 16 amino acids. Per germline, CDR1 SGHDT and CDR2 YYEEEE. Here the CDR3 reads CASSLNRGSRETEAFF. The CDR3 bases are TGTGCCAGCAGCTTGAACAGGGGATCAAGGGAAACTGAAGCCTTCTTT.

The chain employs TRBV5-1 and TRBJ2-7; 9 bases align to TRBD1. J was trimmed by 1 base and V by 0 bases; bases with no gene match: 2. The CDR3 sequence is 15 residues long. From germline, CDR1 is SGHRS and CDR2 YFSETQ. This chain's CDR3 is CASSLAGTGSYEQYF. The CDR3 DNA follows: TGCGCCAGCAGCTTGGCCGGGACAGGGTCCTACGAGCAGTACTTC.

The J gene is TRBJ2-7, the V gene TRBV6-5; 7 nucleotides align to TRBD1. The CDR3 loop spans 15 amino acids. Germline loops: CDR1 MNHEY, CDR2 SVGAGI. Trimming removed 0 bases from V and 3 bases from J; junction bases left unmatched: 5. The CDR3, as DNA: TGTGCCAGCAGTTACTCGACAGGGCCCGGCTACGAGCAGTACTTC. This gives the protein CASSYSTGPGYEQYF.

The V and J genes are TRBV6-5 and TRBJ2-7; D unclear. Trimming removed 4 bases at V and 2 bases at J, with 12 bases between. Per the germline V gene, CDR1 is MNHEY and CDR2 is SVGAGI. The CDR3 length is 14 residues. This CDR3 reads CASSFAQAPYEQYF. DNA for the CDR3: TGTGCCAGCAGTTTCGCCCAAGCACCCTACGAGCAGTACTTC.

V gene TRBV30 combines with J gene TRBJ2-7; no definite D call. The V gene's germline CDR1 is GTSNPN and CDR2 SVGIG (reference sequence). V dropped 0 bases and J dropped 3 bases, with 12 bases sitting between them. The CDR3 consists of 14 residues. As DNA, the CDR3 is TGTGCCTGGAGTGTACGAGGATATGGCTACGAGCAGTACTTC. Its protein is CAWSVRGYGYEQYF.

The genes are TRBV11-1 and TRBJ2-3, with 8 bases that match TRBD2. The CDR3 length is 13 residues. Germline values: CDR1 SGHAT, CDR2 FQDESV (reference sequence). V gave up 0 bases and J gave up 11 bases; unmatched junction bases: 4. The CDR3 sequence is CASSLAGGGGQYF. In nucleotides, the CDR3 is TGTGCCAGCAGCTTAGCCGGGGGGGGTGGGCAGTATTTT.

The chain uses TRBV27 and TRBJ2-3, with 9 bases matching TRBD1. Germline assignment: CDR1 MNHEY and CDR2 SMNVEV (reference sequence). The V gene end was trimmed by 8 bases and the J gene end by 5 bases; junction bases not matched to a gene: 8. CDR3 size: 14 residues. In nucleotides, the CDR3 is TGTGCCAGCGCGGACAGGGGCCTGGGAGATACGCAGTATTTT. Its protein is CASADRGLGDTQYF.

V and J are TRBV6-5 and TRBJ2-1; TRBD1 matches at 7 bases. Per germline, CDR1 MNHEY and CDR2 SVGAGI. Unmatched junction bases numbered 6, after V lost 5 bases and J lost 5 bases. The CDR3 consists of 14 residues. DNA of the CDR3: TGTGCCAGCAGTCCACGGACAGGTCACAATGAGCAGTTCTTC. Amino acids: CASSPRTGHNEQFF.

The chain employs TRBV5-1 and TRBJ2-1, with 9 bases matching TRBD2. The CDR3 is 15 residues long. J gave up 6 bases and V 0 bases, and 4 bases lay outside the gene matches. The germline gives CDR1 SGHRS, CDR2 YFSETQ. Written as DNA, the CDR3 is TGCGCCAGCAGCTTGGACGGACTAGCGTTCAATGAGCAGTTCTTC. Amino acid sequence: CASSLDGLAFNEQFF.

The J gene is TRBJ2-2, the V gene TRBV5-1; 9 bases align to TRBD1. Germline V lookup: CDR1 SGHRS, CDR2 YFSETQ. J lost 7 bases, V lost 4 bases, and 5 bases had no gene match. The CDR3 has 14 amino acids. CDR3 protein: CASSPTGGVGELFF. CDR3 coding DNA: TGCGCCAGCAGCCCGACAGGGGGTGTCGGGGAGCTGTTTTTT. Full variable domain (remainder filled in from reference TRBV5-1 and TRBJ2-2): KAGVTQTPRYLIKTRGQQVTLSCSPISGHRSVSWYQQTPGQGLQFLFEYFSETQRNKGNFPGRFSGRQFSNSRSEMNVSTLELGDSALYLCASSPTGGVGELFFGEGSRLTVL.

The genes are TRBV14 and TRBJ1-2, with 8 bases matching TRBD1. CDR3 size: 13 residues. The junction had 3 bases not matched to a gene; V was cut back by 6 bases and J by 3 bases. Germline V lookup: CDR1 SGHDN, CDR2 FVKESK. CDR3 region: CASRSGGDYGYTF. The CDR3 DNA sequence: TGTGCCAGCAGGTCAGGGGGCGACTATGGCTACACCTTC.

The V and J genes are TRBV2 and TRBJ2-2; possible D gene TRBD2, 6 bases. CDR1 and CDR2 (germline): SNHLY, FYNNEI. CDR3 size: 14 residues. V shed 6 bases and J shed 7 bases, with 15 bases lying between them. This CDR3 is CASRRLVIGGELFF. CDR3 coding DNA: TGTGCCAGCAGGAGACTAGTCATAGGCGGGGAGCTGTTTTTT.

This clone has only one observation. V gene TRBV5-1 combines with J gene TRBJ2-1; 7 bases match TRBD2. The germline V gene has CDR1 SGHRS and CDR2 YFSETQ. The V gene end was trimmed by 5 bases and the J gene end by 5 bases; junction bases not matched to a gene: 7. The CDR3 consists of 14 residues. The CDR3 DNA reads TGCGCCAGCAGTTGGGACTACAAGAACAATGAGCAGTTCTTC. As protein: CASSWDYKNNEQFF.

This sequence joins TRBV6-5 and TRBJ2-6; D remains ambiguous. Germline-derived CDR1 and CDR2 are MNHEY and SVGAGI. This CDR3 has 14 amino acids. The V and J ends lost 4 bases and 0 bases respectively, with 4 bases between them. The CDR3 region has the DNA TGTGCCAGCAGTTTCAGCTCTGGGGCCAACGTCCTGACTTTC. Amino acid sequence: CASSFSSGANVLTF.

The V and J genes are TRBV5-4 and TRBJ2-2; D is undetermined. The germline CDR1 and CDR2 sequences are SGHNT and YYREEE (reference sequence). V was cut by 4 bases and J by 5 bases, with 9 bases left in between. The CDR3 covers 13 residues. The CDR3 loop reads CASSGTETGELFF. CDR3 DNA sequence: TGTGCCAGCAGCGGAACGGAGACCGGGGAGCTGTTTTTT.